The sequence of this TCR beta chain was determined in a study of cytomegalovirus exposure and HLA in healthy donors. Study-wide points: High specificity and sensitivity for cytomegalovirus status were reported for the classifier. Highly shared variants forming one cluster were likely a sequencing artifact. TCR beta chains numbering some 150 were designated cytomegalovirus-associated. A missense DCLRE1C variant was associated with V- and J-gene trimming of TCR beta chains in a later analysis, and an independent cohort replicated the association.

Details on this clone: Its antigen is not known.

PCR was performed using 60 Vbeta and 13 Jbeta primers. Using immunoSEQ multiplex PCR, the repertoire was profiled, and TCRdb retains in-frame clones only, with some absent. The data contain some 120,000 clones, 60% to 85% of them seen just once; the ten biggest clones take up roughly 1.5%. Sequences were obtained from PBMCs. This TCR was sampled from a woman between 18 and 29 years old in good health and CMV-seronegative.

The CDR3 is CASSPARSNTEAFF. CDR3 sequence (DNA): TGTGCCAGCAGCCCCGCCCGGAGTAACACTGAAGCTTTCTTT. The rearrangement uses TRBV11-2 and TRBJ1-1; D gene ambiguous. The V end was cut by 5 bases, the J end by 2 bases, with 12 bases between. Germline V gene lookup returns CDR1 SGHAT and CDR2 FQNNGV. The CDR3 covers 14 residues.